The entry below describes one TCR beta chain. Per the original data handling: Reference gene primers were amplified, and this amplification served to estimate nucleated cell counts. Profiling relied on immunoSEQ multiplex PCR, and the TCRdb table lists in-frame clones only, not all of them. That table supplies the V and J calls and clone size; D and trimming were determined from the DNA. The sample gives under 450,000 clones, around 88% of which show up once; roughly 12% is in the top ten. This entry is derived from a study of blood T cell repertoires in COVID-19. Study-wide background: Whether acute or convalescent, the COVID-19 samples came from the United States, Italy and Spain. Sources were T cells, B-cell-depleted T cells, or PBMCs; the material itself was cDNA or gDNA.

Seattle's enrolled individuals joined amid active infection and were then monitored longitudinally. The source material was peripheral blood. The sequence came from a woman in her 50s with COVID-19, enrolled during active disease.

CDR3 in amino acids: CASSGLATNTEAFF. DNA of the CDR3: TGTGCCAGCAGTGGGTTAGCTACTAACACTGAAGCTTTCTTT. The chain has TRBV6-6 and TRBJ1-1, with D unclear. This CDR3 has 14 residues. The germline V gene encodes CDR1 MNHNY and CDR2 SVGAGI (reference sequence). V was clipped by 5 bases and J by 2 bases, with 12 bases between them.